The sample holds a few counts of the clone carrying this T cell receptor beta chain. Its antigen is still unknown. Via MiXCR, TCRdb re-called the RT-PCR reads, giving one row per CDR3 protein. The profile shows over 750,000 distinct CDR3 sequences, 21% of them singletons. The data belong to a study of response to subunit inactivated influenza vaccine. Looked up from germline, CDR1 is MNHNS and CDR2 is SASEGT. This CDR3 is built from 14 residues. V was clipped by 1 base and J by 3 bases, with 7 bases between them. Study-level findings and limits: Few new T cells, the authors suggested, are recruited by each seasonal influenza vaccination.

The chain employs TRBV6-1 and TRBJ1-3; D is uncertain. The TCR originated in a man aged 50-60 years who received an inactivated influenza vaccine. The sample here was PBMCs from blood, taken approximately 5 days after vaccination. The CDR3: CASSEVLFGNTIYF. The CDR3 bases are TGTGCCAGCAGTGAAGTTCTTTTTGGAAACACCATATATTTT.